These T cell receptor beta chains were read from a single sample in a study of T cell changes during pregnancy in multiple sclerosis. The repertoire was sequenced with immunoSEQ multiplex PCR; TCRdb's copy has only in-frame clones and lacks some. The sample carries 40,000 to 45,000 clones, roughly nine tenths recorded once. Source: CD4+ T cells from peripheral blood mononuclear cells, taken before pregnancy. Receptors originate from a female donor with multiple sclerosis, enrolled in a pregnancy study. Both conserved end residues are part of each CDR3. Fields, in order: V gene, clone size, J gene, CDR3 protein. The size entry is marked missing in some rows and otherwise reads once, few, many or a size class.

v_call: TRBV9; clone_size: NA; j_call: TRBJ2-3; cdr3_aa: CASSSGTSGTTSTDTQYF
v_call: TRBV5-1; clone_size: NA; j_call: TRBJ2-2; cdr3_aa: CASEALNTGELFF
v_call: TRBV2; clone_size: few; j_call: TRBJ1-1; cdr3_aa: CASRLDRGRGKTEAFF
v_call: TRBV19; clone_size: NA; j_call: TRBJ1-5; cdr3_aa: CASSGPWVRGSNQPQHF
v_call: TRBV19; clone_size: NA; j_call: TRBJ2-7; cdr3_aa: CASSISAGGYEQYF
v_call: TRBV9; clone_size: NA; j_call: TRBJ1-2; cdr3_aa: CASSVGQGVGQGLLGYTF
v_call: TRBV4-3; clone_size: NA; j_call: TRBJ2-3; cdr3_aa: CASSQLAGGPDTQYF
v_call: TRBV30; clone_size: NA; j_call: TRBJ2-5; cdr3_aa: CAWSQGLRETQYF
v_call: TRBV5-8; clone_size: NA; j_call: TRBJ2-1; cdr3_aa: CASSLALTSGGIDEQFF
v_call: TRBV2; clone_size: NA; j_call: TRBJ2-5; cdr3_aa: CASRERGGWETQYF
v_call: TRBV15; clone_size: NA; j_call: TRBJ2-3; cdr3_aa: CATSRGGSGALYF
v_call: TRBV4-2; clone_size: NA; j_call: TRBJ2-1; cdr3_aa: CASSLVLAGGISSYNEQFF
v_call: TRBV7-2; clone_size: NA; j_call: TRBJ1-4; cdr3_aa: CASSVLGREPFF
v_call: TRBV7-2; clone_size: NA; j_call: TRBJ2-3; cdr3_aa: CASSDKRDRTRDTQYF
v_call: TRBV15; clone_size: NA; j_call: TRBJ1-2; cdr3_aa: CATSRTGVQGATSKFF
v_call: TRBV9; clone_size: NA; j_call: TRBJ1-5; cdr3_aa: CASSVDGRRSNQPQHF
v_call: TRBV9; clone_size: NA; j_call: TRBJ2-2; cdr3_aa: CASSTGQGSTGELFF
v_call: TRBV11-2; clone_size: NA; j_call: TRBJ2-1; cdr3_aa: CASSPRAGGKNEQFF
v_call: TRBV2; clone_size: NA; j_call: TRBJ2-7; cdr3_aa: CASRESGGSYEQYF
v_call: TRBV9; clone_size: NA; j_call: TRBJ2-5; cdr3_aa: CASSVGGREGETQYF
v_call: TRBV4-3; clone_size: NA; j_call: TRBJ2-2; cdr3_aa: CASSQSPRGIGNTGELFF
v_call: TRBV5-5; clone_size: NA; j_call: TRBJ2-3; cdr3_aa: CASSSERGGTDTQYF
v_call: TRBV19; clone_size: NA; j_call: TRBJ2-3; cdr3_aa: CASNARGKDTQYF
v_call: TRBV6-5; clone_size: NA; j_call: TRBJ1-5; cdr3_aa: CASRPTGALDQPQHF
v_call: TRBV19; clone_size: NA; j_call: TRBJ2-4; cdr3_aa: CASSHELAKNIQYF
v_call: TRBV19; clone_size: NA; j_call: TRBJ2-7; cdr3_aa: CASSTHPSDRSYEQYF
v_call: TRBV6-6; clone_size: NA; j_call: TRBJ1-5; cdr3_aa: CASSYDRGLSNQPQHF
v_call: TRBV5-4; clone_size: few; j_call: TRBJ2-3; cdr3_aa: CASSSKQGADTQYF
v_call: TRBV5-1; clone_size: NA; j_call: TRBJ2-3; cdr3_aa: CASREAGGGADTQYF
v_call: TRBV4-3; clone_size: NA; j_call: TRBJ2-1; cdr3_aa: CASSQVGGAYNEQFF
v_call: TRBV20-1; clone_size: once; j_call: TRBJ2-7; cdr3_aa: CSARGLYEQYF
v_call: TRBV27; clone_size: NA; j_call: TRBJ1-6; cdr3_aa: CASSLALGGEFTLHF
v_call: TRBV10-3; clone_size: NA; j_call: TRBJ2-7; cdr3_aa: CAISESTSGKPYEQYF
v_call: TRBV19; clone_size: NA; j_call: TRBJ1-6; cdr3_aa: CASSIDRGQGSPLHF
v_call: TRBV10-1; clone_size: NA; j_call: TRBJ2-3; cdr3_aa: CASSESIGARGGTDTQYF
v_call: TRBV29-1; clone_size: NA; j_call: TRBJ2-6; cdr3_aa: CSVAGGRGLSGANVLTF
v_call: TRBV29-1; clone_size: NA; j_call: TRBJ2-5; cdr3_aa: CSVSGRGGTFKETQYF
v_call: TRBV7-2; clone_size: NA; j_call: TRBJ1-5; cdr3_aa: CASSLAGSGTNQPQHF
v_call: TRBV10-3; clone_size: few; j_call: TRBJ1-5; cdr3_aa: CAISATGTGIQPQHF
v_call: TRBV7-9; clone_size: NA; j_call: TRBJ1-2; cdr3_aa: CASSFEGGANGYTF
v_call: TRBV11-3; clone_size: once; j_call: TRBJ2-5; cdr3_aa: CASSPGGEGTQYF
v_call: TRBV7-2; clone_size: NA; j_call: TRBJ2-7; cdr3_aa: CASSYPTGGSYEQYF
v_call: TRBV18; clone_size: NA; j_call: TRBJ2-1; cdr3_aa: CASSQLSLAGVSNEQFF
v_call: TRBV7-2; clone_size: NA; j_call: TRBJ1-2; cdr3_aa: CASSLTGDYGYTF
v_call: TRBV7-2; clone_size: NA; j_call: TRBJ1-1; cdr3_aa: CASSMRDRGEDGTEAFF
v_call: TRBV9; clone_size: NA; j_call: TRBJ2-1; cdr3_aa: CASSVFGDYYNEQFF
v_call: TRBV6-1; clone_size: NA; j_call: TRBJ1-1; cdr3_aa: CASRSQGNTEAFF
v_call: TRBV6-5; clone_size: NA; j_call: TRBJ1-4; cdr3_aa: CASSYSLGSTNEKLFF
v_call: TRBV7-3; clone_size: NA; j_call: TRBJ2-2; cdr3_aa: CASSRTSGLNGRELFF
v_call: TRBV7-6; clone_size: once; j_call: TRBJ2-3; cdr3_aa: CASSLAASGTDTQYF
v_call: TRBV25-1; clone_size: NA; j_call: TRBJ2-1; cdr3_aa: CASSPPSGGIYNEQFF
v_call: TRBV2; clone_size: NA; j_call: TRBJ1-6; cdr3_aa: CASSEERTGLGFNSPLHF
v_call: TRBV6-5; clone_size: once; j_call: TRBJ1-4; cdr3_aa: CASSRTGFNEKLFF
v_call: TRBV2; clone_size: NA; j_call: TRBJ1-5; cdr3_aa: CASRGQGGPSNQPQHF
v_call: TRBV6-1; clone_size: once; j_call: TRBJ1-1; cdr3_aa: CASSSREGGFTEAFF